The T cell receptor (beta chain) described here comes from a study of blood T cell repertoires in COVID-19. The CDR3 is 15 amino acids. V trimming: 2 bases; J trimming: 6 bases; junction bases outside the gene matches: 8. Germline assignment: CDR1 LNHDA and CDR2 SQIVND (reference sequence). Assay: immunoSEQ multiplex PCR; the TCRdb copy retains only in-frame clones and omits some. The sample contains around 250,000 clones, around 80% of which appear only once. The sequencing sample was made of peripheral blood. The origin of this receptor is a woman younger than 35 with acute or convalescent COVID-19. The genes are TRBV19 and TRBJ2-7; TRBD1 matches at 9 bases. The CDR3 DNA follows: TGTGCCAGTAGTATACGGACAGGGGCGCTCGGCGAGCAGTACTTC. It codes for CASSIRTGALGEQYF. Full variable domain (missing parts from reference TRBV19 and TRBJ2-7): DGGITQSPKYLFRKEGQNVTLSCEQNLNHDAMYWYRQDPGQGLRLIYYSQIVNDFQKGDIAEGYSVSREKKESFPLTVTSAQKNPTAFYLCASSIRTGALGEQYFGPGTRLTVT.